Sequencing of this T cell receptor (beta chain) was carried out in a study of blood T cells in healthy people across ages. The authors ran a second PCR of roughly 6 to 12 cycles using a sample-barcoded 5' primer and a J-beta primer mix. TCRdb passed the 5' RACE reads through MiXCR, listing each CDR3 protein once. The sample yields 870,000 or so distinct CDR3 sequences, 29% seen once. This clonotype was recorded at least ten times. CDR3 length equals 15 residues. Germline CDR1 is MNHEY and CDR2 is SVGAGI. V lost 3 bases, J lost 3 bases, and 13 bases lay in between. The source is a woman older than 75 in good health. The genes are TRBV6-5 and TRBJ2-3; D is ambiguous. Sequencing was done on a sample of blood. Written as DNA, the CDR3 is TGTGCCAGCAGTTATGGGCGAATTAATACAGATACGCAGTATTTT. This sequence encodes CASSYGRINTDTQYF.